This T cell receptor beta chain was found in a study of Ad26.COV2.S vaccination and SARS-CoV-2 variants. Study summary: By the intramuscular route, Ad26.COV2.S was given once, or twice 56 days apart. Overall study findings and caveats: Responses of spike-specific T cells (both CD8+ and CD4+) reportedly showed substantial breadth after vaccination. TCR breadth and depth analyses may have underestimated total T cell responses.

Treatment specified: around 19 received Ad26.COV2.S at low or high dose, single or two shots; several received placebo; per-sample allocation not given. Sampling occurred on day 63 after the first vaccine or placebo injection. Boston provided a donor who was an adult aged 18-55 years. Here immunoSEQ multiplex PCR was the method, and the copy in TCRdb shows in-frame clones only, minus some. The sample consists of about 350,000 clones, more than 75% of them appearing once. A remark on this clone: Its antigen is unidentified. A much more abundant neighbour one base away suggests this may be a read error.

V shed 3 bases, J shed 0 bases, and the junction held 2 bases outside the gene matches. Germline CDR1 and CDR2: LNHDA and SQIVND (reference sequence). This CDR3 region has 15 residues. The TCR was taken from a person between 18 and 65 years old who received the Ad26.COV2.S COVID-19 vaccine or a placebo. This rearrangement joins TRBV19 to TRBJ1-5; 7 bases match TRBD1. Material: peripheral blood, obtained in a trial of Ad26.COV2.S vaccine versus placebo. DNA of the CDR3: TGTGCCAGTAGTATGGGACAGTCTAGCAATCAGCCCCAGCATTTT. It translates to CASSMGQSSNQPQHF.